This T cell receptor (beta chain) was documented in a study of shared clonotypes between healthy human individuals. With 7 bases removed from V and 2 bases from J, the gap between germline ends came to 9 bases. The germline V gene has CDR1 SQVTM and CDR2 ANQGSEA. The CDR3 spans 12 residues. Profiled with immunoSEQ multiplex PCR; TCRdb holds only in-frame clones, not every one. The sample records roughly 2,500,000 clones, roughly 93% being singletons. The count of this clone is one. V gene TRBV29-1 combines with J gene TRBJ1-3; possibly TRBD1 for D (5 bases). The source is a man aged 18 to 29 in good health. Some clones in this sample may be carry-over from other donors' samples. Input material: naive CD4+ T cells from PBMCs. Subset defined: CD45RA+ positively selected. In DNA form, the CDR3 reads TGCAGCGGCGCGACAGCTGGAAACACCATATATTTT. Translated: CSGATAGNTIYF.